The 3 T cell receptor beta chains given below trace back to one sample, sequenced in a study of T cell changes during pregnancy in multiple sclerosis. TCRdb keeps only in-frame clones here, not all; method: immunoSEQ multiplex PCR. This sample has 39,000 or so clones, with around 90% found just once. This specimen consisted of CD4+ T cells from peripheral blood mononuclear cells, obtained after pregnancy. The receptors were gathered from a female donor in good health, enrolled as a control in a pregnancy study.

The chain links TRBV18 to TRBJ1-1; weak D call: TRBD1 (6 bases). With 2 bases removed from V and 3 bases from J, the gap between germline ends came to 19 bases. This CDR3 comprises 17 residues. Germline CDR1 and CDR2: KGHSH and LQKENI. CDR3 sequence reads: CASSPSTGTRIHTEAFF. CDR3 coding DNA: TGTGCCAGCTCACCAAGTACCGGGACACGAATTCACACTGAAGCTTTCTTT.

This chain connects TRBV5-4 to TRBJ1-2; the D gene is possibly TRBD1 (6 bases). Germline V gene sequence: CDR1 SGHNT, CDR2 YYREEE (reference sequence). This CDR3 comprises 13 residues. Trimming pared 4 bases from V and 1 base from J, leaving 8 bases between. The CDR3, as DNA: TGTGCCAGCAGCCAACAGGGTAACTATGGCTACACCTTC. Translating it yields CASSQQGNYGYTF.

The J gene is TRBJ1-2, the V gene TRBV6-5; D is perhaps TRBD1 (5 bases). Germline-derived CDR1 and CDR2 are MNHEY and SVGAGI. V was cut by 6 bases and J by 6 bases, with 11 bases left in between. This CDR3 is built from 12 residues. CDR3 nucleotide sequence: TGTGCCAGCAGATCAGGGCCCCATGGCTACACCTTC. As protein: CASRSGPHGYTF.